This T cell receptor (beta chain) was sequenced in a study of cytomegalovirus exposure and HLA in healthy donors. Study as a whole: The study's early data release held about 85 million unique TCRs from HLA-typed donors. Study conclusions and caveats: Three CMV-associated chains were confirmed in vitro to be specific for CMV antigens. Earlier analysis looked at TCR beta V segments, and most were productive about 87% or about 30% of the time.

This clone appeared a few times. Its antigen is as yet unknown. CDR3 length: 15 residues. Trimming cost V 5 bases and J 7 bases; bases outside gene matches: 8. Germline V gives CDR1 MNHEY, CDR2 SMNVEV (reference sequence). PCR was performed using 60 Vbeta and 13 Jbeta primers. TCRdb's copy holds only in-frame clones and misses some; the assay was immunoSEQ multiplex PCR. The repertoire holds 130,000 or so clones, with more than 60% as singletons. V and J are TRBV27 and TRBJ2-1; 10 positions match TRBD1. The sequence came from a young woman in good health and CMV-seronegative. The sample consisted of PBMCs. For the CDR3, the DNA is TGTGCCAGCAGTCGGGGACAGGGGTGGGGAAATGAGCAGTTCTTC. Protein sequence: CASSRGQGWGNEQFF.